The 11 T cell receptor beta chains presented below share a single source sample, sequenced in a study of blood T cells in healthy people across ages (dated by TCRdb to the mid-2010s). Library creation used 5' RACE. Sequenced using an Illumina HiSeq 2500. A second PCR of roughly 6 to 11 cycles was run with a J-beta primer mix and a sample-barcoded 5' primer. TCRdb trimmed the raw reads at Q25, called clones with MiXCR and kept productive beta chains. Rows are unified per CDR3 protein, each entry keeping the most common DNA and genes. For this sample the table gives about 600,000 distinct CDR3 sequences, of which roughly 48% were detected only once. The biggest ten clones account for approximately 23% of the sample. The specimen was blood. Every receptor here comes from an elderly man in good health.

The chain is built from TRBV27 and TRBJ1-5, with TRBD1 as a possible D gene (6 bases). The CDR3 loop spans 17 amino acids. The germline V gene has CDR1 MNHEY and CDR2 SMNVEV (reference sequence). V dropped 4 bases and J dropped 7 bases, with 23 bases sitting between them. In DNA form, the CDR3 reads TGTGCCAGCAGTTCCGCCGGGGGCCCGAAATCCGCCCAGCCCCAGCATTTT. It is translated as CASSSAGGPKSAQPQHF.

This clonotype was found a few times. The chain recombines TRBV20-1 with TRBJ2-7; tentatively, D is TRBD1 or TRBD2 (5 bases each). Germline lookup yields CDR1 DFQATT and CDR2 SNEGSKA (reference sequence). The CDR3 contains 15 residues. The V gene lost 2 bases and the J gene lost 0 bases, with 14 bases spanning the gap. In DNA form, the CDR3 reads TGCAGTGCTAGAACCGGGACGGCAGACTCCTACGAGCAGTACTTC. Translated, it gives CSARTGTADSYEQYF.

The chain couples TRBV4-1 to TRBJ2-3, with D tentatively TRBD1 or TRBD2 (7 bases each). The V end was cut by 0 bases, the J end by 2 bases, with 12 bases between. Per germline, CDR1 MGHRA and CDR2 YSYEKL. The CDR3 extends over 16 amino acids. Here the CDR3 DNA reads TGCGCCAGCAGCCAAGATCAGGGGGGGTTCACAGATACGCAGTATTTT. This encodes CASSQDQGGFTDTQYF.

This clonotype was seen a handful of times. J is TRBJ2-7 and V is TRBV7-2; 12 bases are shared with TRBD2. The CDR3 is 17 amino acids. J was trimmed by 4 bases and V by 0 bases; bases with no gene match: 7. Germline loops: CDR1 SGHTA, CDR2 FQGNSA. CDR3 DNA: TGTGCCAGCAGCTTAGCGCTTCGGCTAGCGGGGGGGTACGAGCAGTACTTC. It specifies CASSLALRLAGGYEQYF.

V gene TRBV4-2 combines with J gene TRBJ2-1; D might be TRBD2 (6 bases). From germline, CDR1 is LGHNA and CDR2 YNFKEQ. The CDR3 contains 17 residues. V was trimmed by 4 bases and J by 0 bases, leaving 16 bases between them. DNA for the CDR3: TGTGCCAGCAGCCTCGCGGAGCGCGGGACCTCCTACAATGAGCAGTTCTTC. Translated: CASSLAERGTSYNEQFF.

CDR3 sequence reads: CASSAQRDERNSEQFF. CDR3 bases: TGTGCCAGCAGCGCACAGCGGGATGAAAGGAACAGTGAGCAGTTCTTC. The V gene is TRBV7-9, the J gene TRBJ2-1; 7 bases are a match to TRBD2. The CDR3 is 16 residues long. V was pared by 5 bases and J by 9 bases, with 16 bases of the junction left unmatched. CDR1 SEHNR and CDR2 FQNEAQ come from the germline V gene (reference sequence).

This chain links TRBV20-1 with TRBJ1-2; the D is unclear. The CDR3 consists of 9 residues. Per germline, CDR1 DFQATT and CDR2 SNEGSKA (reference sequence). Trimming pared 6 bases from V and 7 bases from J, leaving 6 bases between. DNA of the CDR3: TGCAGTGCGGCGGGTGGCTACACCTTC. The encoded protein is CSAAGGYTF.

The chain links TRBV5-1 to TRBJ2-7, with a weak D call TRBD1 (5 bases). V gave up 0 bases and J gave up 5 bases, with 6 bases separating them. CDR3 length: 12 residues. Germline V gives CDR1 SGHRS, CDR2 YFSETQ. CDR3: CASSLEGDEQYF. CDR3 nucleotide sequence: TGCGCCAGCAGCTTGGAAGGGGACGAGCAGTACTTC.

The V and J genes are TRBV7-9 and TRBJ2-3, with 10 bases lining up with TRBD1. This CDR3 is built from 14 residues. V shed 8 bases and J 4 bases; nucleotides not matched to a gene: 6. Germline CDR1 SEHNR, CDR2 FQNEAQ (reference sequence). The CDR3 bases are TGTGCCAGCGGGGGGACAGGGGATGCAGATACGCAGTATTTT. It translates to CASGGTGDADTQYF.

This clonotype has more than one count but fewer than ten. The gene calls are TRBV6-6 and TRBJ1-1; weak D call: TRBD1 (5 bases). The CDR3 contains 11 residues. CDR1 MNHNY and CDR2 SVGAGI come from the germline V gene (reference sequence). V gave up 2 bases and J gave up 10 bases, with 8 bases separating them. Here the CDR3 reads CASSYIQGAFF. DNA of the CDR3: TGTGCCAGCAGTTACATCCAGGGAGCTTTCTTT.

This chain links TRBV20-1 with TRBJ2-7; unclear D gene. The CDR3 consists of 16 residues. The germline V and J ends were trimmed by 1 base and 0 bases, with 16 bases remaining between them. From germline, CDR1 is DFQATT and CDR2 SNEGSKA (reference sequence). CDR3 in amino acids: CSARVPRTASSYEQYF. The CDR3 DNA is TGCAGTGCTAGAGTGCCCCGGACGGCCAGCTCCTACGAGCAGTACTTC.